This is a list of T cell receptor beta chains from one sample in a study of T cell clonotyping in hematopoietic cell transplantation. Clones were sequenced by immunoSEQ multiplex PCR, and TCRdb holds only the in-frame ones, with some missing. This table holds about 19,000 clones, 70% to 80% found once. Sequenced here: peripheral blood mononuclear cells, sampled before stem cell transplant. Every receptor here comes from a man aged 60 to 75 with acute myeloid leukemia. Some clones in this sample may be carry-over from other donors' samples. Each CDR3 is given without its conserved first and last residue. Clone size appears in some rows only: once, few, many, or a class for an expanded clone.

v_call	j_call	clone_size	cdr3_aa
TRBV7-7	TRBJ2-2	NA	ASRPAGGRIGELF
TRBV11-3	TRBJ2-2	NA	ASSLVTSGASNTGELF
TRBV6-5	TRBJ2-1	NA	ASKSYNEQF
TRBV6-5	TRBJ2-7	NA	ATTLGLAGAYEQY
TRBV5-8	TRBJ2-3	once	ASSPGDTQY
TRBV27	TRBJ2-1	medium-sized	ASSLSRGTLNEQF
TRBV7-9	TRBJ2-1	NA	ASSLAGQGIGEQF
TRBV11-3	TRBJ1-4	NA	ASSAGGNEKLF
TRBV7-6	TRBJ1-3	NA	ASSLGMTLTGNTIY
TRBV18	TRBJ1-4	NA	ASSPLGGGEKLF
TRBV10-2	TRBJ1-3	NA	ASSETASEGNTIY
TRBV7-9	TRBJ1-2	NA	ASSLESLANYGYT
TRBV5-1	TRBJ2-7	NA	ASSLGGGYEQY
TRBV6-5	TRBJ2-7	NA	ASSYGQGPSYEQY
TRBV10-3	TRBJ2-5	NA	AISESSPGQVETQY
TRBV5-1	TRBJ1-2	NA	ASGREGEGYT
TRBV7-3	TRBJ1-6	NA	ASSLTGREGPLH
TRBV7-8	TRBJ1-2	NA	ASSLSRQGYGYT
TRBV19	TRBJ1-4	NA	ASSLGAATNEKLF
TRBV6-5	TRBJ1-2	NA	ASSKGSPSYGYT
TRBV7-7	TRBJ2-1	NA	ASSLSGPGNEQF
TRBV15	TRBJ2-7	NA	ATSSGGYYEQY
TRBV4-3	TRBJ2-2	NA	ASSQDLGTGDTGELF
TRBV10-1	TRBJ1-6	few	ASSGWTGQIEGNSPLH
TRBV7-2	TRBJ2-3	NA	ASSPLKTGPGEHTQY
TRBV10-3	TRBJ1-1	NA	ATGQGETEAF
TRBV7-8	TRBJ1-1	NA	ASSLGEGFRTEAF
TRBV5-4	TRBJ2-2	NA	ASSLREGAYTGELF
TRBV30	TRBJ1-1	NA	AWSSGGHTEAF
TRBV19	TRBJ2-3	few	ASGRTGSRTDTQY
TRBV7-8	TRBJ1-1	NA	ASSLRGGLTEAF
TRBV2	TRBJ2-7	few	ASSEMEEEGSYEQY
TRBV4-1	TRBJ2-4	few	ASSQEEALRALVNIQY
TRBV7-3	TRBJ2-3	NA	ASSLTGGTDTQY
TRBV6-5	TRBJ1-2	NA	ASSYSGRGFT
TRBV30	TRBJ1-6	few	AWTNPRRSYSPLH
TRBV7-7	TRBJ2-5	NA	ASSDLQDRETQY
TRBV7-8	TRBJ1-5	NA	ASSLTGIPSNQPQH
TRBV5-1	TRBJ1-2	NA	ASSLEGGYGYT
TRBV7-2	TRBJ2-7	NA	ASSLGGSRFDEQY
TRBV6-6	TRBJ1-5	NA	ASSYSVIQGGQPQH
TRBV30	TRBJ1-2	NA	AWSSTGHNYGYT
TRBV5-6	TRBJ2-7	NA	ASSEGLAGSYEQY
TRBV19	TRBJ2-5	once	ASSIPGGEIQY
TRBV7-6	TRBJ2-7	NA	ASSLSTDYEQY
TRBV7-3	TRBJ1-1	NA	ASSFVGAGEAF
TRBV5-6	TRBJ2-7	NA	ASSFWPGEPEQY
TRBV7-3	TRBJ2-5	NA	ASSPEGSGRGQTQY
TRBV30	TRBJ2-2	NA	AWSPTSANTGELF
TRBV6-1	TRBJ2-2	NA	ASTDRSTGELL
TRBV29-1	TRBJ1-1	few	SAGRGRGEEAF
TRBV19	TRBJ1-1	NA	ASSPTMNTEAF
TRBV5-1	TRBJ2-1	NA	ASSLDLSYNEQF